The 30 T cell receptor beta chains below come from one sample, sequenced in a study of T cell responses to AZD1222 COVID-19 vaccine. Clones were sequenced by immunoSEQ multiplex PCR, and TCRdb holds only the in-frame ones, with some missing. This table has roughly 150,000 clones, approximately 91% appearing once. Sequenced here: peripheral blood, sampled 28 days after the second AZD1222 dose. These receptors were taken from an adult who received the AZD1222 COVID-19 vaccine.

This clone has more than one count but fewer than ten. The rearrangement joins TRBV28 to TRBJ1-2; 8 bases align to TRBD1. The V gene end was trimmed by 2 bases and the J gene end by 4 bases; junction bases not matched to a gene: 6. The CDR3 is 15 amino acids. Looked up from germline, CDR1 is MDHEN and CDR2 is SYDVKM. The CDR3 loop reads CASSLGQGWRYGYTF. Written as DNA, the CDR3 is TGTGCCAGCAGTTTAGGACAGGGCTGGCGCTATGGCTACACCTTC.

The gene calls are TRBV6-5 and TRBJ2-2; D is unresolved. The CDR3 has 13 residues. With 6 bases removed from V and 4 bases from J, the gap between germline ends came to 9 bases. CDR1 is MNHEY and CDR2 is SVGAGI in the germline V gene. The CDR3 protein is CASRFRITGELFF. CDR3 nucleotide sequence: TGTGCCAGCAGGTTCAGGATCACCGGGGAGCTGTTTTTT.

This clone was counted a single time. The chain couples TRBV28 to TRBJ1-4; 7 bases align to TRBD1. This CDR3 contains 14 residues. Per germline, CDR1 MDHEN and CDR2 SYDVKM. V lost 6 bases and J lost 3; bases outside the gene matches: 4. CDR3 sequence reads: CASRPGGANEKLFF. In nucleotides, the CDR3 is TGTGCCAGCAGACCAGGGGGAGCTAATGAAAAACTGTTTTTT.

The V and J genes are TRBV7-3 and TRBJ2-1; D is possibly TRBD1 (5 bases). Germline CDR1 and CDR2: SGHTA and FQGTGA. The CDR3 loop spans 14 amino acids. V shed 5 bases and J shed 6 bases, with 14 bases lying between them. The CDR3 DNA follows: TGTGCCAGCAGCCTAGAGACAGTAAGCAATGAGCAGTTCTTC. Translating it yields CASSLETVSNEQFF.

The V and J genes are TRBV15 and TRBJ1-2; 7 nucleotides line up with TRBD1. This CDR3 has 16 amino acids. From germline, CDR1 is LNHNV and CDR2 YYDKDF (reference sequence). Trimming cost V 0 bases and J 6 bases; bases outside gene matches: 10. CDR3 residues: CATSREQGRAFNGYTF. The CDR3 DNA follows: TGTGCCACCAGCAGAGAACAGGGGCGCGCGTTCAATGGCTACACCTTC.

This chain links TRBV7-9 with TRBJ2-5; 7 bases are a match to TRBD1. Germline V gives CDR1 SEHNR, CDR2 FQNEAQ (reference sequence). The CDR3 spans 15 residues. The V gene end was trimmed by 5 bases and the J gene end by 2 bases; junction bases not matched to a gene: 8. The CDR3 coding sequence is TGTGCCAGCAGCATTCGGACAGGATGGCAAGAGACCCAGTACTTC. This encodes CASSIRTGWQETQYF.

V and J are TRBV19 and TRBJ2-7; D not resolved. V lost 5 bases to trimming and J lost 0 bases, with 2 bases between them. CDR1 and CDR2 from the germline V gene are LNHDA and SQIVND (reference sequence). The CDR3 is 11 amino acids. The CDR3 is CASSSSYEQYF. The CDR3 nucleotides are TGTGCCAGTAGTTCCTCCTACGAGCAGTACTTC.

V usage is TRBV6-5 and J usage is TRBJ1-3; 8 bases agree with TRBD1. The CDR3 totals 13 residues. J gave up 6 bases and V 6 bases, and 4 bases lay outside the gene matches. Per germline, CDR1 MNHEY and CDR2 SVGAGI. This CDR3 is CASSPDRANTIYF. CDR3 bases: TGTGCCAGCAGCCCGGACAGGGCAAACACCATATATTTT.

CDR3 DNA sequence: TGTGCCAGCAGTCCTGACAGGGTCTACTACGAGCAGTACTTC. Its protein product is CASSPDRVYYEQYF. V and J are TRBV5-5 and TRBJ2-7, with 7 bases that match TRBD1. Germline assignment: CDR1 SGHKS and CDR2 YYEKEE (reference sequence). The trim removed 5 bases at V and 3 bases at J, leaving 8 bases unmatched. The CDR3 covers 14 residues.

The rearrangement joins TRBV12-3 or TRBV12-4 to TRBJ2-7; TRBD1 might be the D (5 bases). The length of the CDR3 is 12 residues. Trimming left V 6 bases short and J 4 bases short, with 10 bases between. CDR3 DNA sequence: TGTGCCAGCAGAGGGGCGCGGTACGAGCAGTACTTC. Translated: CASRGARYEQYF.

The V and J genes are TRBV19 and TRBJ1-5; TRBD1 matches 8 bases. The CDR3 extends over 14 amino acids. CDR1 is LNHDA and CDR2 is SQIVND in the germline V gene (reference sequence). Trimming removed 3 bases from V and 7 bases from J; junction bases left unmatched: 5. For the CDR3, the DNA is TGTGCCAGTAGTATCAGGGGGCCCCCCCAGCCCCAGCATTTT. Its protein product is CASSIRGPPQPQHF.

The rearrangement links TRBV7-8 to TRBJ2-1; the D gene is possibly TRBD1 (6 bases). This CDR3 has 15 residues. Between the trimmed V and J ends, which lost 2 bases and 5 bases, there was a span of 13 bases. Germline CDR1 is SGHVS and CDR2 is FQNEAQ. In DNA form, the CDR3 reads TGTGCCAGCAGCTTACGGACAGCACTCAACAATGAGCAGTTCTTC. It encodes CASSLRTALNNEQFF.

The genes are TRBV6-5 and TRBJ2-3, with a tentative D call TRBD2 (5 bases). Germline CDR1 is MNHEY and CDR2 is SVGAGI. The CDR3 loop spans 15 amino acids. V was trimmed by 2 bases and J by 2 bases, leaving 11 bases between them. In DNA, the CDR3 is TGTGCCAGCAGTTACCAGCGGACCCCCACAGATACGCAGTATTTT. Its translation is CASSYQRTPTDTQYF.

The gene calls are TRBV6-5 and TRBJ2-3, with D perhaps TRBD1 or TRBD2 (5 bases each). The CDR3 has 14 residues. Trimming removed 2 bases at V and 1 base at J, with 7 bases between. CDR1 MNHEY and CDR2 SVGAGI come from the germline V gene. The DNA for the CDR3 is TGTGCCAGCAGTTACCGGGACCGCACAGATACGCAGTATTTT. Translation gives CASSYRDRTDTQYF.

V usage is TRBV19 and J usage is TRBJ1-5; no reliable D call. The germline CDR1 and CDR2 sequences are LNHDA and SQIVND (reference sequence). This CDR3 contains 12 residues. The ends were cut back, 1 base at V and 9 bases at J, with 7 bases in the middle. CDR3 sequence reads: CASSIAPGPQHF. In DNA, the CDR3 is TGTGCCAGTAGTATAGCCCCGGGGCCCCAGCATTTT.

The chain uses TRBV2 and TRBJ1-1, with TRBD1 matching 7 bases. This CDR3 spans 20 amino acids. The germline V gene has CDR1 SNHLY and CDR2 FYNNEI. V was pared by 4 bases and J by 0 bases, with 20 bases of the junction left unmatched. The DNA for the CDR3 is TGTGCCAGCAGTGTACCCCGCAACTCACAGGGGAAGACGATGAACACTGAAGCTTTCTTT. Protein product: CASSVPRNSQGKTMNTEAFF.

V usage is TRBV13 and J usage is TRBJ2-3; TRBD2 aligns across 10 bases. The CDR3 contains 16 residues. J was trimmed by 0 bases and V by 4 bases; bases with no gene match: 4. Germline V gene lookup returns CDR1 PRHDT and CDR2 FYEKMQ (reference sequence). CDR3 DNA: TGTGCCAGCAGCTGGGCACTAGCGGGGAGCACAGATACGCAGTATTTT. Amino acids: CASSWALAGSTDTQYF.

J is TRBJ2-1 and V is TRBV19; no clear D gene. Trimming cost V 4 bases and J 8 bases, with 15 bases left between them. This CDR3 region has 14 residues. The V gene's germline CDR1 is LNHDA and CDR2 SQIVND (reference sequence). This CDR3 reads CASSTRSWFDEQFF. The CDR3 DNA is TGTGCCAGTAGTACCAGATCTTGGTTCGATGAGCAGTTCTTC. Full variable domain (rest looked up from reference TRBV19 and TRBJ2-1): DGGITQSPKYLFRKEGQNVTLSCEQNLNHDAMYWYRQDPGQGLRLIYYSQIVNDFQKGDIAEGYSVSREKKESFPLTVTSAQKNPTAFYLCASSTRSWFDEQFFGPGTRLTVL.

V usage is TRBV18 and J usage is TRBJ1-6; D gene uncertain. The length of the CDR3 is 14 residues. Trimming removed 4 bases at V and 0 bases at J, with 4 bases between. From germline, CDR1 is KGHSH and CDR2 LQKENI. The CDR3 region is CASSQSSYNSPLHF. In DNA, the CDR3 is TGTGCCAGCTCACAGAGCTCCTATAATTCACCCCTCCACTTT. The whole variable domain, remainder taken from reference TRBV18 and TRBJ1-6, is NAGVMQNPRHLVRRRGQEARLRCSPMKGHSHVYWYRQLPEEGLKFMVYLQKENIIDESGMPKERFSAEFPKEGPSILRIQQVVRGDSAAYFCASSQSSYNSPLHFGNGTRLTVT.

The chain joins TRBV11-1 to TRBJ2-1, with D unclear. CDR3 length: 12 amino acids. With 5 bases removed from V and 3 bases from J, the gap between germline ends came to 5 bases. CDR1 is SGHAT and CDR2 is FQDESV in the germline V gene (reference sequence). The chain's CDR3 is CASSTGYNEQFF. CDR3 sequence (DNA): TGTGCCAGCAGCACGGGCTACAATGAGCAGTTCTTC.

This chain connects TRBV27 to TRBJ2-5, with TRBD2 matching over 9 bases. With V trimmed by 7 bases and J by 7 bases, 13 bases remained unmatched. This CDR3 is 15 amino acids long. Germline CDR1 MNHEY, CDR2 SMNVEV (reference sequence). The CDR3 region has the DNA TGTGCCAGCACCGGCCCGGGACTAGCTAGAGGGACCCAGTACTTC. Its protein is CASTGPGLARGTQYF.

The V and J genes are TRBV6-5 and TRBJ2-3; a weak D match, TRBD1 (6 bases). The CDR3 has 12 amino acids. V lost 7 bases, J lost 7 bases, and 12 bases lay in between. CDR1 is MNHEY and CDR2 is SVGAGI in the germline V gene. Here the CDR3 reads CASIWGQNTQYF. CDR3 coding DNA: TGTGCCAGCATTTGGGGGCAAAATACGCAGTATTTT.

The chain employs TRBV12-3 or TRBV12-4 and TRBJ1-2; 7 bases fit TRBD1. The CDR3 is 13 residues long. Trimming removed 2 bases from V and 8 bases from J; junction bases left unmatched: 5. The CDR3 coding sequence is TGTGCCAGCAGTTTAAACAGGGGAGAAGGCTACACCTTC. It yields the protein CASSLNRGEGYTF.

This chain joins TRBV5-1 and TRBJ1-6; TRBD1 might be the D (6 bases). Between the trimmed V and J ends, which lost 4 bases and 7 bases, there was a span of 12 bases. This CDR3 comprises 14 residues. Germline CDR1 reads SGHRS; CDR2 reads YFSETQ. CDR3 loop: CASSRDTVNSPLHF. The CDR3 coding sequence is TGCGCCAGCAGCCGGGACACTGTAAATTCACCCCTCCACTTT.

The chain uses TRBV7-3 and TRBJ2-1; D gene ambiguous. V lost 3 bases and J lost 7, with 4 bases in between. Germline CDR1 and CDR2: SGHTA and FQGTGA. This CDR3 has 11 residues. The CDR3 DNA reads TGTGCCAGCAGCTTCTTGAATGAGCAGTTCTTC. Its translation is CASSFLNEQFF. Complete variable domain (other parts from reference TRBV7-3 and TRBJ2-1): GAGVSQTPSNKVTEKGKYVELRCDPISGHTALYWYRQSLGQGPEFLIYFQGTGAADDSGLPNDRFFAVRPEGSVSTLKIQRTERGDSAVYLCASSFLNEQFFGPGTRLTVL.

The J gene is TRBJ2-2, the V gene TRBV7-8, with TRBD2 identical over 8 bases. V gave up 3 bases and J gave up 1 base; unmatched junction bases: 4. The CDR3 consists of 16 residues. The V gene's germline CDR1 is SGHVS and CDR2 FQNEAQ. The CDR3 nucleotides are TGTGCCAGCAGCTTTGCGGGAGGCCGGAACACCGGGGAGCTGTTTTTT. Residues: CASSFAGGRNTGELFF.

The chain links TRBV5-1 to TRBJ2-5; 8 bases are a match to TRBD1. The J segment lost 3 bases and the V segment lost 7 bases, leaving 5 bases of the junction unmatched. This CDR3 contains 13 residues. From germline, CDR1 is SGHRS and CDR2 YFSETQ. The CDR3 is CASGEQGEETQYF. The CDR3 DNA reads TGCGCCAGCGGGGAACAGGGGGAAGAGACCCAGTACTTC.

This clone was picked up one time. The V call is TRBV6-5, the J call TRBJ2-4; maybe TRBD2 (6 bases). Trimming shortened V by 6 bases and J by 1 base, and 7 bases separated the two germline ends. The CDR3 consists of 13 residues. Germline-derived CDR1 and CDR2 are MNHEY and SVGAGI. This CDR3 reads CASRGGAKNIQYF. CDR3 in DNA: TGTGCCAGCAGGGGGGGTGCCAAAAACATTCAGTACTTC.

Comments on this clone: Other nucleotide sequences in the sample specify the same CDR3. V is TRBV27 and J is TRBJ1-1; D might be TRBD1 (6 bases). Germline V gene data show CDR1 as MNHEY and CDR2 as SMNVEV (reference sequence). There are 14 residues in the CDR3. V was trimmed by 3 bases and J by 1 base, leaving 9 bases between them. DNA of the CDR3: TGTGCCAGCAGTTTCAGCAGGGGGAACACTGAAGCTTTCTTT. This codes for CASSFSRGNTEAFF.

V gene TRBV27 combines with J gene TRBJ2-2; D not resolved. The germline V and J ends were trimmed by 8 bases and 1 base, with 11 bases remaining between them. The CDR3 runs 14 residues. CDR1 and CDR2 from the germline V gene are MNHEY and SMNVEV (reference sequence). The CDR3 sequence is CASRTSWNTGELFF. Written as DNA, the CDR3 is TGTGCCAGCCGGACCTCCTGGAACACCGGGGAGCTGTTTTTT.